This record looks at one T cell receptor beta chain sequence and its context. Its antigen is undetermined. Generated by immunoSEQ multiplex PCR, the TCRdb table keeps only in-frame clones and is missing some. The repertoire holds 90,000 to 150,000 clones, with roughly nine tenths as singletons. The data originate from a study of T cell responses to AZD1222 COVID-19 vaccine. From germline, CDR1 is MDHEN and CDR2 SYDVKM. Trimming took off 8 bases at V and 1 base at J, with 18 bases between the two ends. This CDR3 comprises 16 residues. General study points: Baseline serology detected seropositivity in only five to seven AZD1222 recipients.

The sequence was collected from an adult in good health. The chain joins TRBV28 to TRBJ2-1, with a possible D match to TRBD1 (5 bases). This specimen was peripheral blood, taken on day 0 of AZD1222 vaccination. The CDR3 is CASFRAGSGSYNEQFF. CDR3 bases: TGTGCCAGCTTTCGAGCAGGGTCTGGGTCCTACAATGAGCAGTTCTTC.